These 15 T cell receptor beta chains were all obtained from the same sample, sequenced in a study of cytomegalovirus exposure and HLA in healthy donors. Primers for the PCR totalled 60 Vbeta and 13 Jbeta. Sequencing used immunoSEQ multiplex PCR; TCRdb keeps in-frame clones, though not all of them. The sample gives over 110,000 clones, roughly four fifths of which show up once; 9% to 10% is in the top ten. The specimen was PBMCs. The receptors were gathered from an older woman in good health and CMV-seropositive.

This clone was found a few times. The chain's CDR3 is CASSLGAGEQYF. CDR3 nucleotide sequence: TGTGCCAGCAGCTTGGGGGCGGGAGAGCAGTACTTC. V usage is TRBV5-6 and J usage is TRBJ2-7; tentative D call: TRBD2 (6 bases). The CDR3 runs 12 residues. Trimming took off 0 bases at V and 7 bases at J, with 8 bases between the two ends. Germline CDR1 reads SGHDT; CDR2 reads YYEEEE.

V is TRBV28 and J is TRBJ1-2; TRBD1 is a possible D gene (5 bases). Looked up from germline, CDR1 is MDHEN and CDR2 is SYDVKM. CDR3 length: 12 amino acids. Trimming took 8 bases from V and 3 from J, leaving 10 bases between them. CDR3 loop: CASSRADYGYTF. The CDR3 DNA is TGTGCCAGCTCCAGGGCCGACTATGGCTACACCTTC.

V and J are TRBV7-9 and TRBJ2-1; 9 nucleotides agree with TRBD1. The V segment lost 6 bases and the J segment 0 bases; nucleotides outside the gene matches: 9. This CDR3 has 17 amino acids. Looked up from germline, CDR1 is SEHNR and CDR2 is FQNEAQ (reference sequence). CDR3 nucleotide sequence: TGTGCCAGCAGGCATACAGGGGGCGCATCCTCCTACAATGAGCAGTTCTTC. It is translated as CASRHTGGASSYNEQFF.

The V gene is TRBV15, the J gene TRBJ2-7; TRBD1 matches 7 bases. This CDR3 is built from 14 residues. Germline CDR1 LNHNV, CDR2 YYDKDF (reference sequence). V lost 5 bases, J lost 2 bases, and 6 bases stayed unmatched. Here the CDR3 DNA reads TGTGCCACCAGCTCTAGGACAGGCCCCTACGAGCAGTACTTC. This translates into CATSSRTGPYEQYF.

This clone has just one count. This rearrangement joins TRBV6-4 to TRBJ2-3; the D gene is possibly TRBD2 (5 bases). Trimming cost V 7 bases and J 6 bases, with 17 bases left between them. Germline loops: CDR1 MRHNA, CDR2 SNTAGT. The CDR3 contains 14 residues. CDR3 amino acids: CASKRTSGSDTQYF. The CDR3 DNA reads as TGTGCCAGCAAACGGACTTCGGGATCGGATACGCAGTATTTT.

The chain carries TRBV25-1 and TRBJ2-5; D not resolved. The V gene's germline CDR1 is MGHDK and CDR2 SYGVNS. The CDR3 loop spans 13 amino acids. V lost 2 bases to trimming and J lost 0 bases, with 4 bases between them. The CDR3 region has the DNA TGTGCCAGCAGTGAACCATACCAAGAGACCCAGTACTTC. Amino acids: CASSEPYQETQYF.

This chain connects TRBV7-8 to TRBJ2-7; 9 bases match TRBD2. Germline V lookup: CDR1 SGHVS, CDR2 FQNEAQ. With 5 bases clipped from V and 3 bases from J, the junction kept 11 bases outside the gene matches. The CDR3 runs to 16 residues. The CDR3 is CASSHRRLAGHYEQYF. The CDR3 DNA is TGTGCCAGCAGCCACCGACGGCTAGCGGGACACTACGAGCAGTACTTC.

The rearrangement links TRBV15 to TRBJ2-1; D is perhaps TRBD2 (6 bases). Germline V gene data show CDR1 as LNHNV and CDR2 as YYDKDF (reference sequence). The CDR3 spans 15 residues. V lost 0 bases, J lost 7 bases, and 13 bases lay in between. CDR3 nucleotide sequence: TGTGCCACCAGCAGAGATCCGGGGGAGGTTAATGAGCAGTTCTTC. As protein: CATSRDPGEVNEQFF.

The rearrangement joins TRBV5-1 to TRBJ2-3, with TRBD2 matching over 11 bases. Germline CDR1 and CDR2: SGHRS and YFSETQ. J lost 3 bases, V lost 1 base, and 4 bases had no gene match. The CDR3 contains 16 residues. In nucleotides, the CDR3 is TGCGCCAGCAGCTTGCAAACTAGCGGGAGAACAGATACGCAGTATTTT. Its translation is CASSLQTSGRTDTQYF.

This clone appeared once. The rearrangement joins TRBV11-3 to TRBJ1-1, with 9 bases that match TRBD1. V dropped 1 base and J dropped 4; count of bases not matched to a gene: 7. The CDR3 covers 16 residues. In germline, CDR1 is SGHNT, CDR2 YENEEA. The CDR3 is CASSLGQGVEGTEAFF. The DNA of the CDR3 is TGTGCCAGCAGCTTAGGACAGGGGGTTGAGGGCACTGAAGCTTTCTTT.

V is TRBV7-9 and J is TRBJ1-3, with D possibly being TRBD1 (5 bases). The V gene's germline CDR1 is SEHNR and CDR2 FQNEAQ (reference sequence). Trimming left V 8 bases short and J 0 bases short, with 17 bases between. This CDR3 spans 16 amino acids. CDR3 residues: CASSWRGIDSGNTIYF. The CDR3 DNA follows: TGTGCCAGCTCTTGGAGGGGAATCGACTCTGGAAACACCATATATTTT.

The sample holds one count of this clone. The chain is built from TRBV29-1 and TRBJ2-7, with D tentatively TRBD2 (5 bases). The CDR3 totals 11 residues. V lost 6 bases, J lost 3 bases, and 9 bases lay in between. The germline V gene has CDR1 SQVTM and CDR2 ANQGSEA. The CDR3 region is CSVNSDYEQYF. CDR3 bases: TGCAGCGTAAATAGCGACTACGAGCAGTACTTC.

V gene TRBV27 combines with J gene TRBJ2-2; 7 nucleotides line up with TRBD1. Germline V gives CDR1 MNHEY, CDR2 SMNVEV (reference sequence). Unmatched junction bases numbered 4, after V lost 6 bases and J lost 3 bases. The length of the CDR3 is 14 residues. The CDR3 DNA reads TGTGCCAGCAGGCCACAGGGGTACACCGGGGAGCTGTTTTTT. Protein: CASRPQGYTGELFF.

V usage is TRBV5-5 and J usage is TRBJ2-7; D possibly corresponds to TRBD1 (5 bases). The CDR3 sequence is 14 residues long. Trimming took off 0 bases at V and 2 bases at J, with 9 bases between the two ends. The V gene's germline CDR1 is SGHKS and CDR2 YYEKEE (reference sequence). The CDR3 sequence is CASSLEARAYEQYF. The CDR3, as DNA: TGTGCCAGCAGCTTGGAGGCCAGGGCCTACGAGCAGTACTTC. Using reference TRBV5-5 and TRBJ2-7 for the parts outside the CDR3, the full variable domain is DAGVTQSPTHLIKTRGQQVTLRCSPISGHKSVSWYQQVLGQGPQFIFQYYEKEERGRGNFPDRFSARQFPNYSSELNVNALLLGDSALYLCASSLEARAYEQYFGPGTRLTVT.

The V and J genes are TRBV5-4 and TRBJ2-3; TRBD1 agrees at 8 bases. The CDR3 covers 15 residues. Per the germline V gene, CDR1 is SGHNT and CDR2 is YYREEE (reference sequence). The V gene end was trimmed by 4 bases and the J gene end by 2 bases; junction bases not matched to a gene: 6. As DNA, the CDR3 is TGTGCCAGCAGCCGCCGGACAGGGCCCACAGATACGCAGTATTTT. This codes for CASSRRTGPTDTQYF.